This T cell receptor (beta chain) was observed in a study of molecular identifiers for immune sequencing clone quantification. Each CDR3 protein is one row after TCRdb ran MiXCR on the PCR reads. The data hold 100,000 or so distinct CDR3 sequences, with 30% to 45% observed a single time. Study-wide results and caveats: Identical TCR molecules that share a barcode could lead to an underestimation of highly expanded clone sizes.

Naive CD8 T cells underwent sorting with the CD8+CD4-CCR7+CD45RA+ definition. This CDR3 comprises 15 residues. Concerning this clonotype: What it binds is unknown. The junction departs from the called germline gene at one end, perhaps through a read error.

Sequenced input: naive CD8+ T cells from blood, with Jurkat cell RNA spiked in. Subset reported: FACS-sorted CD8+CD4-CCR7+CD45RA+ naive T cells. The V and J genes are TRBV12-3 or TRBV12-4 and TRBJ2-2; D remains ambiguous. The sequence came from a human donor in good health. Some libraries in this study had Jurkat cell RNA spiked in. CDR3 loop: CASGFQGPLGGELFF. CDR3 nucleotides: TGTGCCAGCGGTTTCCAAGGGCCGTTAGGCGGGGAGCTGTTTTTT.